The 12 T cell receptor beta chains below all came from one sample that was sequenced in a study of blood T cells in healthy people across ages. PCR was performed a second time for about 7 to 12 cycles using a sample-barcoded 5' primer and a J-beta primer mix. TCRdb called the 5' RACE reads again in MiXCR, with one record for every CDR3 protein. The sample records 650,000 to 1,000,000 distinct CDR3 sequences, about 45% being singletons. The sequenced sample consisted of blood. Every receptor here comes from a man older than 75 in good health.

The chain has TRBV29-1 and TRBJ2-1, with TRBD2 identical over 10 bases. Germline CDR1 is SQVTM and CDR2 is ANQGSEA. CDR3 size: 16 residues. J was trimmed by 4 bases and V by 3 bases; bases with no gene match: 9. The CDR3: CSVDLWASGGYNEQFF. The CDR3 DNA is TGCAGCGTTGATCTCTGGGCTAGCGGGGGTTACAATGAGCAGTTCTTC.

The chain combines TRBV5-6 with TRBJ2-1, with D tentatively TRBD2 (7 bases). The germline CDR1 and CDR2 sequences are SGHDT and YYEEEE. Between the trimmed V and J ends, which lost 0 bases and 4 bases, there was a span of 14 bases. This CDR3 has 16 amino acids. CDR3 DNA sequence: TGTGCCAGCAGCTTGGACCGGGGGGCTACATACAATGAGCAGTTCTTC. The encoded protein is CASSLDRGATYNEQFF.

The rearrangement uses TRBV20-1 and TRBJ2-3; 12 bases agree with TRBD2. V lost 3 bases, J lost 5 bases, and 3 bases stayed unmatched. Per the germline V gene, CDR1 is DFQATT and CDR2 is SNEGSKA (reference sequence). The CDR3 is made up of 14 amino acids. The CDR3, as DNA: TGCAGTGCTAGTCCGGGACTAGCGGGAGATACGCAGTATTTT. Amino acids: CSASPGLAGDTQYF.

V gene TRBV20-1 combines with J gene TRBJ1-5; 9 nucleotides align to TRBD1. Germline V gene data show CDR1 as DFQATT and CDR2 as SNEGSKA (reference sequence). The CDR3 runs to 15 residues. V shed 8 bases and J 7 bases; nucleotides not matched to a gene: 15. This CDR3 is CSTTRDRDFGQPQHF. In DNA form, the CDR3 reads TGCAGTACAACCCGGGACAGGGATTTTGGGCAGCCCCAGCATTTT.

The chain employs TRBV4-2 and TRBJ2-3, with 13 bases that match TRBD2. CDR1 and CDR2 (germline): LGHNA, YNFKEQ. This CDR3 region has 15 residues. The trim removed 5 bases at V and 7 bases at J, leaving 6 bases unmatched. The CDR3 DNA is TGTGCCAGCAGCAGAGGACTAGCGGGAGAATATACGCAGTATTTT. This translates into CASSRGLAGEYTQYF.

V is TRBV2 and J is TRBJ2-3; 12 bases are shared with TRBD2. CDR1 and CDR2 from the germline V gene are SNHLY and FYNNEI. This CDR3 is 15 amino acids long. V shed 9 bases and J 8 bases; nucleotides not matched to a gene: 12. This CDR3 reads CARGLAGRESGTQYF. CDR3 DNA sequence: TGTGCCAGGGGACTAGCGGGTCGGGAGTCGGGTACGCAGTATTTT.

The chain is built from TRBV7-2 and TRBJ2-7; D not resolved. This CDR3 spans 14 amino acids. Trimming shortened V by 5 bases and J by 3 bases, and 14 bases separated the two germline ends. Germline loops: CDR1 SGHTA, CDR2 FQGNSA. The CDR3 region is CASSIGPRSYEQYF. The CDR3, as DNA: TGTGCCAGCAGCATTGGGCCCAGAAGCTACGAGCAGTACTTC.

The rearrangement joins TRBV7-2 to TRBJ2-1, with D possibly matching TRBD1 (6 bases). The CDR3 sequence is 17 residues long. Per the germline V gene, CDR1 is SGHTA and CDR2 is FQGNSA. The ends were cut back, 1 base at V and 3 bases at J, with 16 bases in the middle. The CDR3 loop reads CASSLGGTTVIYNEQFF. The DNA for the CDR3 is TGTGCCAGCAGCTTAGGAGGGACAACCGTGATCTACAATGAGCAGTTCTTC.

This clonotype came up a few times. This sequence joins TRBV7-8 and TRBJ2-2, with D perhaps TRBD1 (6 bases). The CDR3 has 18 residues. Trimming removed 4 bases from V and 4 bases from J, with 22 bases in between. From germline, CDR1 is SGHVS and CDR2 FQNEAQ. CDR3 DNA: TGTGCCAGCAGCTCAAATTTTCGGGCACAGGGAGCCACCGGGGAGCTGTTTTTT. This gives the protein CASSSNFRAQGATGELFF.

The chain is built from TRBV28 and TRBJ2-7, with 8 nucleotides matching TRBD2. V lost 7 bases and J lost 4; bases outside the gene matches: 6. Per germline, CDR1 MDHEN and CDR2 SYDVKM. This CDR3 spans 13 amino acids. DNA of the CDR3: TGTGCCAGCACGGGGGGGAGTAGTTACGAGCAGTACTTC. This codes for CASTGGSSYEQYF.

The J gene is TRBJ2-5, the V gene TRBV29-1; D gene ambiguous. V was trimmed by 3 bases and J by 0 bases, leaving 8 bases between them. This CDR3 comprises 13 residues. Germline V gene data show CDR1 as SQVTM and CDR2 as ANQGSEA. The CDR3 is CSVDDGYQETQYF. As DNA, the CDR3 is TGCAGCGTTGACGATGGATACCAAGAGACCCAGTACTTC. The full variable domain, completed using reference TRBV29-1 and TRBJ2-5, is SAVISQKPSRDICQRGTSLTIQCQVDSQVTMMFWYRQQPGQSLTLIATANQGSEATYESGFVIDKFPISRPNLTFSTLTVSNMSPEDSSIYLCSVDDGYQETQYFGPGTRLLVL.

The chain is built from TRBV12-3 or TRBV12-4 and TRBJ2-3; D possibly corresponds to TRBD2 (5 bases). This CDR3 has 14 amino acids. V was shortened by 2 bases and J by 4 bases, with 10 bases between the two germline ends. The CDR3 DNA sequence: TGTGCCAGCAGTTTAAGGACTCAAGCAGATACGCAGTATTTT. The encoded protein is CASSLRTQADTQYF.